This T cell receptor (beta chain) is drawn from a study of T cell responses to AZD1222 COVID-19 vaccine. Overall study context: Pooled together were second doses at about 4 or about 12 weeks. Whole-study results and caveats: Reports say nearly half of spike-specific TCRs go after unmutated variant regions. Donors were largely white British and mainly female; clonal diversity was possibly underestimated. Sampling that yielded the repertoires occurred only after the peak T cell response.

Clones were read by immunoSEQ multiplex PCR, and TCRdb kept only the in-frame ones, dropping some. This table has about 92,000 clones, 65% to 90% appearing once. V gave up 5 bases and J gave up 1 base, with 17 bases separating them. Germline assignment: CDR1 SGHAT and CDR2 FQNNGV. The length of the CDR3 is 16 residues. To note about this clone: The antigen remains undetermined.

The specimen was peripheral blood, collected on day 0 of AZD1222 vaccination. The receptor was derived from an adult in good health. The J gene is TRBJ2-5, the V gene TRBV11-2; D perhaps matches TRBD2 (6 bases). CDR3 protein: CASSVALGGFQETQYF. CDR3 in DNA: TGTGCCAGCAGCGTAGCCCTAGGAGGGTTCCAAGAGACCCAGTACTTC.